This TCR beta chain was sequenced during a study of blood T cells in healthy people across ages. Study overall: About one barcoded beta molecule per two T cells came from capture by template switching.

Individuals who donated were healthy Caucasians from Russia aged roughly 6 to 100. Comments on this clonotype: Antigen: not known. This may arise from a read error, as a much more abundant clone is one base away.

V shed 4 bases, J shed 2 bases, and the junction held 7 bases outside the gene matches. CDR1 is SQVTM, CDR2 ANQGSEA, per germline. The CDR3 runs to 14 residues. A second PCR of about 6 to 11 cycles used a sample-barcoded 5' primer and a J-beta primer mix. TCRdb passed the 5' RACE reads through MiXCR, listing each CDR3 protein once. The sample carries some 670,000 distinct CDR3 sequences, 52% recorded once. Study-level points and caveats: Diversity figures based on one million T cells were deemed too low. Using unsorted PBMCs precluded a conclusive naive versus antigen-experienced comparison.

The chain links TRBV29-1 to TRBJ2-5; 7 positions agree with TRBD1. The sequencing input was blood. The TCR originated in a woman older than 75 in good health. CDR3 in amino acids: CSVVKAGGQETQYF. For the CDR3, the DNA is TGCAGCGTTGTGAAGGCAGGGGGACAAGAGACCCAGTACTTC.